This TCR beta chain was identified in a study of post-analysis software for immune sequencing data (dated by TCRdb to between 2014 and 2016). Notes on the research overall: The recorded disease courses included relapsing-remitting, secondary progressive and progressive-relapsing multiple sclerosis, and some patients had no subtype annotation. The patient repertoires were compared against 11 previously published healthy control repertoires obtained from donors aged about 6 to 26 years. A subset of samples was prepared in parallel using single-end sample barcoding, then pooled and co-amplified after Illumina adapter ligation.

Library preparation employed PCR. The data were produced on an Illumina HiSeq 2500. To reduce PCR and sequencing biases, unique molecular identifiers were incorporated into the TCR beta cDNA libraries. Approximately 500,000 cDNA molecules were obtained for every 1 to 10 million input T cells, so each molecule roughly corresponded to one T cell. The patient libraries were prepared and sequenced with the same protocol used for the earlier healthy control dataset. Samples belonging to the same batch were prepared together, multiplexed and sequenced on a shared HiSeq lane. The study's processing was this. MIGEC handled the raw barcoded reads, throwing out single-read molecular identifier groups before consensus assembly and CDR3 extraction. VDJtools was used for post-analysis of the clonotype tables, with diversity normalized by down-sampling every dataset to the smallest sample size. Repertoire overlap clustering matched CDR3 amino acid but not nucleotide sequences to correct batch-related cross-sample contamination. TCRdb took the public reads, trimmed them with fastp at Q25, ran MiXCR for clone calling and kept in-frame beta chains. One record per CDR3 amino acid sequence lists the most common genes and DNA. These V and J calls are TCRdb output, not the study's own analysis. The sample profile shows about 810,000 distinct CDR3 sequences; approximately 53% of them were found once. The ten largest account for approximately 4.5% of the sample.

This clonotype has just a few counts. Its cognate antigen has yet to be identified. Base qualities are missing; no much larger clone stands one base away. To demonstrate the VDJtools post-analysis software, the study profiled TCR beta repertoires from the peripheral blood of about a dozen young patients with multiple sclerosis. The patients with multiple sclerosis were children and adolescents between roughly 6 and 15 years of age. From the cysteine up to the phenylalanine, the CDR3 has a length of 14 residues. The sequence is cut down to CDR3 DNA, 42 bases in frame from base 1. V is cut by 3 bases and J by 5 bases, and the space between the germline ends is 13 bases. Summary of the overall study and its limitations: Strong co-clustering of samples prepared in the same batch was shown by direct clustering with F measure, prompting a batch-effect correction. The control group was slightly older than the multiple sclerosis patient group. Normalized Chao1 diversity was significantly lower in multiple sclerosis patients than controls, suggesting substantial peripheral T-cell clonal expansion. Patients showed significantly higher frequencies than controls for about five TRBV segments, among them TRBV5-6, TRBV5-1 and TRBV20-1.

Sequencing was done on a sample of blood. This sequence originates from a girl aged 10-17 years with multiple sclerosis. The rearrangement joined TRBV12-3 or TRBV12-4 to TRBJ1-1; the D gene remains uncertain. Read as DNA, the sequence is TGTGCCAGCAGTTTGGGCGGGCGGGGAACTGAAGCTTTCTTT. Translated, this gives CASSLGGRGTEAFF.